The 25 T cell receptor beta chains below come from one sample, sequenced in a study of T cells in Graves' hyperthyroidism and ophthalmopathy. Regions amplified from RNA transcripts were the TCR beta CDR3 regions. In the first-round RT-PCR of the TCR CDR3, the HTBI primer set was used. TCRdb called the multiplex PCR reads again in MiXCR, with one record for every CDR3 protein. The top ten hold roughly 60% of the sample, which has hundreds of thousands of distinct CDR3 sequences, roughly 22% seen once. The sample consisted of blood. These receptors were collected from a young man with Graves' ophthalmopathy.

This clonotype was detected only a few times. The chain has TRBV19 and TRBJ1-5; 7 nucleotides match TRBD1. The CDR3 is 16 residues long. Germline lookup yields CDR1 LNHDA and CDR2 SQIVND (reference sequence). V shed 6 bases, J shed 0 bases, and the junction held 8 bases outside the gene matches. The CDR3 sequence: CASSQETGLSNQPQHF. The DNA for the CDR3 is TGTGCCAGTAGCCAGGAGACAGGGCTTAGCAATCAGCCCCAGCATTTT.

The sample holds a few counts of this clonotype. This rearrangement joins TRBV12-3 or TRBV12-4 to TRBJ2-3; TRBD2 is a possible D gene (6 bases). The CDR3 sequence is 16 residues long. Trimming left V 6 bases short and J 0 bases short, with 16 bases between. Here the CDR3 DNA reads TGTGCCAGCAGCCCGGGGGTCCGCCTAAGCACAGATACGCAGTATTTT. Residues: CASSPGVRLSTDTQYF.

In this sample, this clonotype turned up many times. This chain connects TRBV7-8 to TRBJ1-1, with D possibly matching TRBD1 (5 bases). From germline, CDR1 is SGHVS and CDR2 FQNEAQ. CDR3 length: 16 amino acids. Trimming removed 2 bases at V and 3 bases at J, with 16 bases between. The chain's CDR3 is CASSLRAGAGDTEAFF. The CDR3 bases are TGTGCCAGCAGCTTACGGGCTGGGGCGGGGGACACTGAAGCTTTCTTT. The variable domain in full, completed from reference TRBV7-8 and TRBJ1-1, reads GAGVSQSPRYKVAKRGQDVALRCDPISGHVSLFWYQQALGQGPEFLTYFQNEAQLDKSGLPSDRFFAERPEGSVSTLKIQRTQQEDSAVYLCASSLRAGAGDTEAFFGQGTRLTVV.

This clonotype was seen at least ten times. The genes are TRBV3-1 and TRBJ1-1; D perhaps matches TRBD1 (5 bases). The CDR3 has 13 amino acids. V was clipped by 4 bases and J by 8 bases, with 14 bases between them. In germline, CDR1 is LGHDT, CDR2 YNNKEL (reference sequence). The CDR3 region is CASSLLMGEEAFF. Here the CDR3 DNA reads TGTGCCAGCAGCCTGTTGATGGGGGAGGAAGCTTTCTTT.

The sample holds a few counts of this clonotype. This sequence joins TRBV27 and TRBJ2-3; perhaps TRBD2 as D (6 bases). This CDR3 is 16 amino acids long. V shed 8 bases and J shed 6 bases, with 24 bases lying between them. Germline CDR1 MNHEY, CDR2 SMNVEV (reference sequence). CDR3 protein: CASRRGPSDGADTQYF. CDR3 DNA sequence: TGTGCCAGCCGAAGGGGCCCTAGCGATGGAGCGGATACGCAGTATTTT.

This clonotype was observed many times. The chain joins TRBV2 to TRBJ2-1, with D possibly TRBD2 on 6 matching bases. The CDR3 runs to 15 residues. V lost 6 bases and J 3 bases, leaving 15 bases between the germline ends. The germline gives CDR1 SNHLY, CDR2 FYNNEI. Here the CDR3 reads CASRRDPGSYNEQFF. The CDR3, as DNA: TGTGCCAGCAGACGAGACCCCGGGAGCTACAATGAGCAGTTCTTC.

This chain connects TRBV6-1 to TRBJ2-7; the D call may be TRBD1 or TRBD2 (5 bases each). Germline values: CDR1 MNHNS, CDR2 SASEGT. The V end was cut by 8 bases, the J end by 3 bases, with 11 bases between. CDR3 length: 12 residues. This CDR3 is CASGDLNYEQYF. CDR3 nucleotide sequence: TGTGCCAGCGGGGACCTCAACTACGAGCAGTACTTC.

Concerning this clonotype: Since the CDR3 does not end with the conserved phenylalanine or tryptophan, this likely comes from a read error. V gene TRBV29-1 combines with J gene TRBJ1-1; no firm D call. V was trimmed by 5 bases and J by 1 base, leaving 11 bases between them. CDR1 SQVTM and CDR2 ANQGSEA come from the germline V gene. CDR3 length: 13 amino acids. CDR3: CSVSDGKNTEAFS. Written as DNA, the CDR3 is TGCAGCGTTTCAGACGGAAAGAACACTGAAGCTTTCTCT.

The rearrangement joins TRBV11-3 to TRBJ1-3; perhaps TRBD1 as D (5 bases). This CDR3 has 12 amino acids. Trimming cost V 5 bases and J 7 bases, with 9 bases left between them. In germline, CDR1 is SGHNT, CDR2 YENEEA. The CDR3 loop is CASSPRANTIYF. DNA of the CDR3: TGTGCCAGCAGCCCCAGGGCCAACACCATATATTTT.

This clonotype came up many times. The J gene is TRBJ2-1, the V gene TRBV30, with TRBD2 matching 7 bases. CDR1 and CDR2 from the germline V gene are GTSNPN and SVGIG (reference sequence). The J segment lost 3 bases and the V segment lost 4 bases, leaving 6 bases of the junction unmatched. The CDR3 loop spans 14 amino acids. CDR3 protein: CAWTTWDYYNEQFF. The CDR3 DNA sequence: TGTGCCTGGACCACTTGGGACTACTACAATGAGCAGTTCTTC.

CDR3 in amino acids: CASSQLNTQYF. CDR3 DNA: TGTGCCAGCAGCCAGCTCAATACGCAGTATTTT. This sequence joins TRBV14 and TRBJ2-3; the D is unclear. The CDR3 consists of 11 residues. Germline-derived CDR1 and CDR2 are SGHDN and FVKESK. Trimming took off 3 bases at V and 7 bases at J, with 5 bases between the two ends.

In this sample, this clonotype turned up many times. The chain is built from TRBV7-8 and TRBJ2-5; TRBD2 agrees at 8 bases. The germline V gene encodes CDR1 SGHVS and CDR2 FQNEAQ. The J segment lost 2 bases and the V segment lost 3 bases, leaving 5 bases of the junction unmatched. The CDR3 is made up of 15 amino acids. The CDR3 DNA sequence: TGTGCCAGCAGCTTTGCGGGAGGTTGGCAAGAGACCCAGTACTTC. Translation: CASSFAGGWQETQYF.

This clonotype was counted ten times or more. The V and J genes are TRBV30 and TRBJ1-1; D is perhaps TRBD1 (5 bases). Trimming pared 3 bases from V and 6 bases from J, leaving 17 bases between. CDR3 length: 14 residues. Germline values: CDR1 GTSNPN, CDR2 SVGIG (reference sequence). CDR3 region: CAWSREVGSAEAFF. As DNA, the CDR3 is TGTGCCTGGAGCAGGGAGGTGGGGAGCGCTGAAGCTTTCTTT.

The chain carries TRBV7-9 and TRBJ2-2; 8 nucleotides agree with TRBD1. After removal of 6 bases from V and 4 bases from J, the junction contained 10 bases not matched to a gene. The CDR3 covers 16 residues. Germline V gene data show CDR1 as SEHNR and CDR2 as FQNEAQ (reference sequence). As DNA, the CDR3 is TGTGCCAGCAGATTGCCGGGACAGGCCTTCACCGGGGAGCTGTTTTTT. It yields the protein CASRLPGQAFTGELFF. Based on the CDR3 plus reference TRBV7-9 and TRBJ2-2, the full variable domain is DTGVSQNPRHKITKRGQNVTFRCDPISEHNRLYWYRQTLGQGPEFLTYFQNEAQLEKSRLLSDRFSAERPKGSFSTLEIQRTEQGDSAMYLCASRLPGQAFTGELFFGEGSRLTVL.

The table lists this clonotype with many counts. J is TRBJ1-4 and V is TRBV28; 10 positions match TRBD1. Germline CDR1 MDHEN, CDR2 SYDVKM. This CDR3 contains 15 residues. V lost 3 bases, J lost 6 bases, and 4 bases stayed unmatched. The CDR3 spells CASSFDRGPDEKLFF. The CDR3 nucleotides read TGTGCCAGCAGTTTCGACAGGGGGCCAGATGAAAAACTGTTTTTT.

V and J are TRBV28 and TRBJ2-1; D gene unclear. The V gene lost 7 bases and the J gene lost 4 bases, with 11 bases spanning the gap. Per germline, CDR1 MDHEN and CDR2 SYDVKM. This CDR3 spans 13 amino acids. The CDR3 loop reads CASTLSGYNEQFF. CDR3 bases: TGTGCCAGCACCCTATCGGGTTACAATGAGCAGTTCTTC.

CDR3 loop: CASSRRLAGGNVNNEQFF. The CDR3 DNA is TGCGCCAGCAGCCGCCGACTAGCGGGAGGAAATGTCAACAATGAGCAGTTCTTC. The V and J genes are TRBV5-1 and TRBJ2-1; 13 bases line up with TRBD2. Per germline, CDR1 SGHRS and CDR2 YFSETQ. The CDR3 sequence is 18 residues long. Losses at the gene ends were 4 bases for V and 5 bases for J; bases not matched to a gene: 12.

The rearrangement joins TRBV20-1 to TRBJ2-7, with 11 bases aligning to TRBD2. Germline V gives CDR1 DFQATT, CDR2 SNEGSKA (reference sequence). The junction had 6 bases not matched to a gene; V was cut back by 0 bases and J by 5 bases. The length of the CDR3 is 15 residues. The CDR3 region is CSARDRTSGSHEQYF. In DNA, the CDR3 is TGCAGTGCTAGAGATCGGACTAGCGGGTCCCACGAGCAGTACTTC.

This chain connects TRBV5-1 to TRBJ1-1, with D perhaps matching TRBD1 (6 bases). There are 13 residues in the CDR3. The germline V gene has CDR1 SGHRS and CDR2 YFSETQ. V was cut by 2 bases and J by 9 bases, with 14 bases left in between. CDR3 in DNA: TGCGCCAGCAGCTTAAACAGGGAACGAAAAGCTTTCTTT. It encodes CASSLNRERKAFF.

CDR3 region: CASSQSTSGRTNEQFF. The CDR3, as DNA: TGTGCCAGCAGCCAATCGACTAGCGGGAGAACCAATGAGCAGTTCTTC. The gene calls are TRBV9 and TRBJ2-1; 12 bases map to TRBD2. The CDR3 consists of 16 residues. The germline CDR1 and CDR2 sequences are SGDLS and YYNGEE. The V gene end was trimmed by 4 bases and the J gene end by 6 bases; junction bases not matched to a gene: 8.

This clonotype has more than one count but fewer than ten. J is TRBJ2-5 and V is TRBV2; the match to TRBD1 covers 9 bases. The germline CDR1 and CDR2 sequences are SNHLY and FYNNEI. V dropped 8 bases and J dropped 4; count of bases not matched to a gene: 8. The CDR3 contains 14 residues. CDR3 protein: CASGYRGQSETQYF. As DNA, the CDR3 is TGTGCCAGCGGTTACAGGGGGCAGTCAGAGACCCAGTACTTC.

A few counts support this clonotype. This chain uses TRBV9 with TRBJ1-5, with TRBD1 matching 7 bases. The CDR3 has 15 residues. Germline V lookup: CDR1 SGDLS, CDR2 YYNGEE. With 0 bases clipped from V and 6 bases from J, the junction kept 6 bases outside the gene matches. CDR3 region: CASSVDGTEFQPQHF. CDR3 nucleotide sequence: TGTGCCAGCAGCGTAGATGGGACAGAGTTTCAGCCCCAGCATTTT.

V usage is TRBV11-2 and J usage is TRBJ1-1; D not certain. V dropped 6 bases and J dropped 8 bases, with 16 bases sitting between them. Germline-derived CDR1 and CDR2 are SGHAT and FQNNGV. This CDR3 comprises 13 residues. CDR3 protein: CASSLVASEEAFF. In nucleotides, the CDR3 is TGTGCCAGCAGTCTAGTGGCGAGTGAGGAAGCTTTCTTT.

This clonotype was seen a handful of times. The chain uses TRBV19 and TRBJ2-1; a possible D gene is TRBD1 (5 bases). The V gene's germline CDR1 is LNHDA and CDR2 SQIVND (reference sequence). This CDR3 has 15 residues. Trimming pared 9 bases from V and 6 bases from J, leaving 21 bases between. CDR3 DNA sequence: TGTGCCAGCACCTTAAGGGGTGGTATAGGCAATGAGCAGTTCTTC. It codes for CASTLRGGIGNEQFF.

The V call is TRBV6-2 or TRBV6-3, the J call TRBJ2-1; 7 positions match TRBD2. The CDR3 spans 13 residues. The germline V gene has CDR1 MNHEY and CDR2 SVGEGT. Trimming cost V 8 bases and J 7 bases; bases outside gene matches: 8. CDR3 in amino acids: CASSTQGGNEQFF. The CDR3 DNA sequence: TGTGCCAGCTCTACGCAGGGAGGGAATGAGCAGTTCTTC.